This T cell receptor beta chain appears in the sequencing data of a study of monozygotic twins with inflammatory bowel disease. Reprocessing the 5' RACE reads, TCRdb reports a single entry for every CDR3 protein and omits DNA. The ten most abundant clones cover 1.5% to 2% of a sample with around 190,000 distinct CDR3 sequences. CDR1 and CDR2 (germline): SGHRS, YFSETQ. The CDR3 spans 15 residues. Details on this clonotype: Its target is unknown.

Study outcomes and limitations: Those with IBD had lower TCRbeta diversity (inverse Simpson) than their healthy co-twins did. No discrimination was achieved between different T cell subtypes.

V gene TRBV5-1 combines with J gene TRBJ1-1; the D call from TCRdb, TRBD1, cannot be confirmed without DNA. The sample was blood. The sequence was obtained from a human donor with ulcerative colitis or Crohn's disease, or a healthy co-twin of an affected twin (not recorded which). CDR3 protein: CASSWELTGETEAFF. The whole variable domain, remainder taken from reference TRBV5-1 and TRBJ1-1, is KAGVTQTPRYLIKTRGQQVTLSCSPISGHRSVSWYQQTPGQGLQFLFEYFSETQRNKGNFPGRFSGRQFSNSRSEMNVSTLELGDSALYLCASSWELTGETEAFFGQGTRLTVV.